This TCR beta chain was retrieved from a study of OX40 agonist ivuxolimab in advanced cancers. Study background: Every 2 weeks, ivuxolimab was infused into the patients intravenously at between 0.01 and 10 mg/kg.

The CDR3 is 14 amino acids. Germline-derived CDR1 and CDR2 are SGHTA and FQGNSA. With 0 bases removed from V and 2 bases from J, the gap between germline ends came to 7 bases. Turning to this clone: Antigen unknown.

The repertoire was sequenced with immunoSEQ multiplex PCR; TCRdb's copy has only in-frame clones and lacks some. This sample has approximately 70,000 clones; around 88% occur once, and the top ten carry 2% to 2.5%. Study-wide results and limits: In general, CD8+ T cells held more expanded clones than CD4+ did, on average.

V is TRBV7-2 and J is TRBJ1-2, with D possibly TRBD1 on 5 matching bases. Sequencing was performed on CD4+ or CD8+ T cells sorted from blood, taken in a trial of the OX40 agonist ivuxolimab. The sequence was collected from an adult with an advanced solid tumor such as melanoma, head and neck, liver or kidney cancer. The CDR3 sequence is CASSLAQANYGYTF. The DNA of the CDR3 is TGTGCCAGCAGCTTAGCACAGGCCAACTATGGCTACACCTTC.